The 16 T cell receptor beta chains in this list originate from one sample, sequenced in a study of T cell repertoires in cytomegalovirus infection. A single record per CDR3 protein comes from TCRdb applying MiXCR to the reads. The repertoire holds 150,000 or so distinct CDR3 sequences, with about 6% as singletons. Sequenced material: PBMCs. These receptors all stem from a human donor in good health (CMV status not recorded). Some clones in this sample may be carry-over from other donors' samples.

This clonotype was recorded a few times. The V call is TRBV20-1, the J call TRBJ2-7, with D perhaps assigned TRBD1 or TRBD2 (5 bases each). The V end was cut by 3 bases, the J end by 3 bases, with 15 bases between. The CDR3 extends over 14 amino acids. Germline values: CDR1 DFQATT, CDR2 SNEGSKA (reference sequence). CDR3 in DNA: TGCAGTGCTAGCCCAGGGACCGGATACTACGAGCAGTACTTC. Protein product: CSASPGTGYYEQYF.

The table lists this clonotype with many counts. The CDR3 here is CASRWTGDGLGYGYTF. CDR3 bases: TGTGCCAGCAGGTGGACAGGGGATGGGCTCGGCTATGGCTACACCTTC. The J gene is TRBJ1-2, the V gene TRBV12-3 or TRBV12-4; 9 bases agree with TRBD1. The CDR3 has 16 residues. With 6 bases clipped from V and 4 bases from J, the junction kept 12 bases outside the gene matches.

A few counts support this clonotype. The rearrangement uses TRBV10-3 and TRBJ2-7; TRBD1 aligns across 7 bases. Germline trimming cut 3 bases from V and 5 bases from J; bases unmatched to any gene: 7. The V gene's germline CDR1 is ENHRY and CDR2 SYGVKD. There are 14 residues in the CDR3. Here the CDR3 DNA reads TGTGCCATCAGTGACCGACAGGGATCGAACGAGCAGTACTTC. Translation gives CAISDRQGSNEQYF.

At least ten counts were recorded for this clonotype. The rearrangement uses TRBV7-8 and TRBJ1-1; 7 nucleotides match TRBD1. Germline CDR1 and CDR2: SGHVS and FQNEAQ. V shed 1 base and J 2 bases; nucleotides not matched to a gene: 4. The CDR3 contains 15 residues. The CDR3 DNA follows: TGTGCCAGCAGCTTAGAGGGACAGCAAAACACTGAAGCTTTCTTT. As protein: CASSLEGQQNTEAFF.

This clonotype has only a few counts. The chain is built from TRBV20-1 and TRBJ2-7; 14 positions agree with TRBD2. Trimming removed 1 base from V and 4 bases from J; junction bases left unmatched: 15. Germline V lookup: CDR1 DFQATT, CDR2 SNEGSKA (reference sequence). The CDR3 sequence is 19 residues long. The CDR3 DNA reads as TGCAGTGCTAGAGGGGGTGGGACTAGCGGGGGATCGGACCGTTACGAGCAGTACTTC. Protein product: CSARGGGTSGGSDRYEQYF.

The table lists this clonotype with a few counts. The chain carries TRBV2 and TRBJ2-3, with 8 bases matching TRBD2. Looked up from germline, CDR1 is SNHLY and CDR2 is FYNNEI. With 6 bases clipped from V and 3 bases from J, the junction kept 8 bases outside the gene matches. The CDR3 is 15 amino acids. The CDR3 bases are TGTGCCAGCAGCACCGAGCGGGGGAAGACAGATACGCAGTATTTT. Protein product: CASSTERGKTDTQYF.

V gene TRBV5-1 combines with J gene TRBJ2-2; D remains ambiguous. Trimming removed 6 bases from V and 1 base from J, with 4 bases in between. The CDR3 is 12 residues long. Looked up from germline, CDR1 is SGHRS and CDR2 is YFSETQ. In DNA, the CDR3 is TGCGCCAGCAAAAGGAACACCGGGGAGCTGTTTTTT. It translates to CASKRNTGELFF.

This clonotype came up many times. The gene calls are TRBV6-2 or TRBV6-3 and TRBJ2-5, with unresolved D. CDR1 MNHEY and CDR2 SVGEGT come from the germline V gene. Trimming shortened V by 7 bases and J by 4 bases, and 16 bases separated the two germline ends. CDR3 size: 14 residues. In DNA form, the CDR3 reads TGTGCCAGCACCCCTTTGGGCGGATCAGAGACCCAGTACTTC. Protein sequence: CASTPLGGSETQYF.

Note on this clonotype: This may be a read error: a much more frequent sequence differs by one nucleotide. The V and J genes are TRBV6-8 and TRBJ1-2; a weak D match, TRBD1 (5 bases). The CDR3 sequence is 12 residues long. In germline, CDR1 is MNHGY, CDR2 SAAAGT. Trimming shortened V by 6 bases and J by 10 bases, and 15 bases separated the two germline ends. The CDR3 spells CASRAGGEDYTF. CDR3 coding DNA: TGTGCCAGCAGAGCCGGGGGGGAAGACTACACCTTC.

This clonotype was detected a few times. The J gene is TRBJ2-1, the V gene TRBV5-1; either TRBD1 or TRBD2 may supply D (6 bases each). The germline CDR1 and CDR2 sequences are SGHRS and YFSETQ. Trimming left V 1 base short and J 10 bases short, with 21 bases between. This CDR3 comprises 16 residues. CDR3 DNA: TGCGCCAGCAGCTTGCCTGACGGGTCAGGGGCGGGGGAGCAGTTCTTC. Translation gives CASSLPDGSGAGEQFF. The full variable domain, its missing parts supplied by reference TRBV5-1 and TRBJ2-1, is KAGVTQTPRYLIKTRGQQVTLSCSPISGHRSVSWYQQTPGQGLQFLFEYFSETQRNKGNFPGRFSGRQFSNSRSEMNVSTLELGDSALYLCASSLPDGSGAGEQFFGPGTRLTVL.

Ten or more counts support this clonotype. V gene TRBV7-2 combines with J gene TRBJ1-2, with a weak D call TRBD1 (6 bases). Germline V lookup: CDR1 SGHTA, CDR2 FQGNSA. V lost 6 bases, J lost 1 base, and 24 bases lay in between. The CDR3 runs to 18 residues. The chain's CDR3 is CASSSSGTRQTSNYGYTF. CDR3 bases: TGTGCCAGCAGTTCGTCCGGGACACGTCAAACCAGTAACTATGGCTACACCTTC.

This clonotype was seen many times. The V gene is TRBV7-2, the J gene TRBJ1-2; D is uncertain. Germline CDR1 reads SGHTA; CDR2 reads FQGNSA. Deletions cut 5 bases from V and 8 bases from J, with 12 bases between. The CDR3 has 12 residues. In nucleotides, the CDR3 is TGTGCCAGCAGCCGCCCCCTAGGCGGCTACACCTTC. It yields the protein CASSRPLGGYTF.

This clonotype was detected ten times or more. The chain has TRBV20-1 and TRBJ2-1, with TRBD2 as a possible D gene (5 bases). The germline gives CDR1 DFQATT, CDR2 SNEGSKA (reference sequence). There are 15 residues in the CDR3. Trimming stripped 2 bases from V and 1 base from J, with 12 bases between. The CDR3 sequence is CSARKEAVSYNEQFF. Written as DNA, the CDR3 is TGCAGTGCTAGAAAGGAGGCGGTTTCCTACAATGAGCAGTTCTTC.

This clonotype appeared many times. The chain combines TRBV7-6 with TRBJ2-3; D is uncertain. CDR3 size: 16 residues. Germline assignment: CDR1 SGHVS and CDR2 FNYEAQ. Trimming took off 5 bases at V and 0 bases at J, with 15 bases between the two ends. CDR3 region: CASSGRPEISTDTQYF. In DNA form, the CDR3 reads TGTGCCAGCAGCGGCCGCCCCGAGATTAGCACAGATACGCAGTATTTT.

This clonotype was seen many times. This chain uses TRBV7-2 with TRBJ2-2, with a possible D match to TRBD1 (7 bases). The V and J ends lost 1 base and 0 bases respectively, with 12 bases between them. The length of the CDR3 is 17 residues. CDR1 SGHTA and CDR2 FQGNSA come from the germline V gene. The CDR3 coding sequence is TGTGCCAGCAGCTTAGGGAGGGGACAGACGAACACCGGGGAGCTGTTTTTT. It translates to CASSLGRGQTNTGELFF.

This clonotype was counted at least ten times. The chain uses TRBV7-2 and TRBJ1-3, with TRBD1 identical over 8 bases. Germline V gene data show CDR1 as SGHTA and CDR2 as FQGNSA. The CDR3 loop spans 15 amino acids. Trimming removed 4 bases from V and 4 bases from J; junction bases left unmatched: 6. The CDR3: CASSSGQALGNTIYF. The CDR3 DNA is TGTGCCAGCAGCTCGGGACAGGCTTTAGGAAACACCATATATTTT.